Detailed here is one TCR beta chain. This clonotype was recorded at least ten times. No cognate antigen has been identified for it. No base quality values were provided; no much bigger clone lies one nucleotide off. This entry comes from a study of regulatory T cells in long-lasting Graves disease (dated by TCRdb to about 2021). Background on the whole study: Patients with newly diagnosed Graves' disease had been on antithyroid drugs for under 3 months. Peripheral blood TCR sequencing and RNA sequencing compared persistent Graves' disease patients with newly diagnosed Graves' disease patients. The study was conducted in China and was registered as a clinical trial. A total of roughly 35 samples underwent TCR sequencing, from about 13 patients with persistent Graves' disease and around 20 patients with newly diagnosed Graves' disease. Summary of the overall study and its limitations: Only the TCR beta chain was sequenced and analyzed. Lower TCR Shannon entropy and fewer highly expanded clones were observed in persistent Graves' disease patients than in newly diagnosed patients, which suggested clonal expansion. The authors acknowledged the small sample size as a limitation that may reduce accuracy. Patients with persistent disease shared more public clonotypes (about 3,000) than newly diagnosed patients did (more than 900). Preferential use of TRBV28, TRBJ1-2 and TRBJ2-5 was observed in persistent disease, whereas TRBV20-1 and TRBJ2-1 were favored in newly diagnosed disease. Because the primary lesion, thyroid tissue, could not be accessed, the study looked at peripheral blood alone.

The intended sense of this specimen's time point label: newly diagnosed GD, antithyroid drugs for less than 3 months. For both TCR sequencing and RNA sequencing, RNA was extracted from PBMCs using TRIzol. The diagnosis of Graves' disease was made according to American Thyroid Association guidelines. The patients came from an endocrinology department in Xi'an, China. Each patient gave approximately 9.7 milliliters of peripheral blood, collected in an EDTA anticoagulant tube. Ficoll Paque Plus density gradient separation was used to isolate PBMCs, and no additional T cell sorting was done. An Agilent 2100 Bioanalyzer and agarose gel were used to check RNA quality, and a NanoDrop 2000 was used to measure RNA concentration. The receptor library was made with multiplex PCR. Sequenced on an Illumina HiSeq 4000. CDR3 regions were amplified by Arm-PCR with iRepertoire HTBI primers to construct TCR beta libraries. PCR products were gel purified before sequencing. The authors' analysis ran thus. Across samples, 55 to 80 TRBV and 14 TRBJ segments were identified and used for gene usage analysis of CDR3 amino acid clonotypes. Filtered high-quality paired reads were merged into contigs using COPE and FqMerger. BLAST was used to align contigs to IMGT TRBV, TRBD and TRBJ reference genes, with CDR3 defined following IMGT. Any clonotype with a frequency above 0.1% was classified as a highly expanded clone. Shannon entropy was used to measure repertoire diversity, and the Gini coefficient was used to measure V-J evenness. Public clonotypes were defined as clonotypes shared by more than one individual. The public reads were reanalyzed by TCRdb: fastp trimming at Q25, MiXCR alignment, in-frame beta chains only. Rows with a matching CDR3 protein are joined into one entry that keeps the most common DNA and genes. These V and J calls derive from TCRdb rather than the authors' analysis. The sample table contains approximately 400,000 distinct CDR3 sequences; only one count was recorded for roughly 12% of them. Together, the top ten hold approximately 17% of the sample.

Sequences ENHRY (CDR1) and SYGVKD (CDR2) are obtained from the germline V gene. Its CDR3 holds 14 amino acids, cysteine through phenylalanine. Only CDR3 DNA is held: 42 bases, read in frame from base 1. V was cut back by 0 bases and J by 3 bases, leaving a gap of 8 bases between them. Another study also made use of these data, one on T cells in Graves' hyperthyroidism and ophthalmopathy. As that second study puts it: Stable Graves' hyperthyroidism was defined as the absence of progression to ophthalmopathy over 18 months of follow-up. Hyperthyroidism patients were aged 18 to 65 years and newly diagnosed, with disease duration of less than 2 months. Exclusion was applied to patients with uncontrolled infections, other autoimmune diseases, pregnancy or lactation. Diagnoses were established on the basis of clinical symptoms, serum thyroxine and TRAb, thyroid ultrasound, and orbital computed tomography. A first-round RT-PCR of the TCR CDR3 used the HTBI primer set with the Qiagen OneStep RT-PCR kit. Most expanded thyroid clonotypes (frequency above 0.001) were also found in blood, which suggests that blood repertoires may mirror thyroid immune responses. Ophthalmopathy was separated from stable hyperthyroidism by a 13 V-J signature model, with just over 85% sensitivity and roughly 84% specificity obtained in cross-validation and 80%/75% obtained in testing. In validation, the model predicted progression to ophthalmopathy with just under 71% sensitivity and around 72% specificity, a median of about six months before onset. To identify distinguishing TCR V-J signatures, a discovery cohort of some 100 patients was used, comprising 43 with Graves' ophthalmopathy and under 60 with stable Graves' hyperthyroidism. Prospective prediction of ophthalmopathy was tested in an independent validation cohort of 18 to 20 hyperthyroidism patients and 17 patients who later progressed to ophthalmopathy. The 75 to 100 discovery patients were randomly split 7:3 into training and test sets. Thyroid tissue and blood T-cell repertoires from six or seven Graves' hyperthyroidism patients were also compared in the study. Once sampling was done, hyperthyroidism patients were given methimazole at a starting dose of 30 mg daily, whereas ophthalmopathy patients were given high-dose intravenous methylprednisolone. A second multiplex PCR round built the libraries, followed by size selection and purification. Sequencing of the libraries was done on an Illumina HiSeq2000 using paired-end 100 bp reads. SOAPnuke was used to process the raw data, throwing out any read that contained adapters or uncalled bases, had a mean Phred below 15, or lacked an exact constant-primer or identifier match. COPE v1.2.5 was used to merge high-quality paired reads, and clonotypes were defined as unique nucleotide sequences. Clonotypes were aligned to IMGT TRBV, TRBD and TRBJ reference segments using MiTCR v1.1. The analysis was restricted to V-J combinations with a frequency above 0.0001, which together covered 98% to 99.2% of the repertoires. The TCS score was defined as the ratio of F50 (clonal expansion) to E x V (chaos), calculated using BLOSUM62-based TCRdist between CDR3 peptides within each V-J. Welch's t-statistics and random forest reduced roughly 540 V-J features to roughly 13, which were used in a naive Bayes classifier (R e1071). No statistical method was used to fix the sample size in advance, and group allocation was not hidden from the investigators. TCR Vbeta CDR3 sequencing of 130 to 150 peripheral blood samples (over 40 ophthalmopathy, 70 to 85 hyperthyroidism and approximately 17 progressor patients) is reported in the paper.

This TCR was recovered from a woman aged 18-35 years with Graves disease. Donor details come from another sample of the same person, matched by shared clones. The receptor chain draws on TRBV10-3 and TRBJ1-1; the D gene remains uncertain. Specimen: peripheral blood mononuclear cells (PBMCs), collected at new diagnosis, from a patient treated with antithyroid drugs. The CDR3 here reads CAISESRRDTEAFF. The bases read TGTGCCATCAGTGAGTCGAGGAGGGACACTGAAGCTTTCTTT.